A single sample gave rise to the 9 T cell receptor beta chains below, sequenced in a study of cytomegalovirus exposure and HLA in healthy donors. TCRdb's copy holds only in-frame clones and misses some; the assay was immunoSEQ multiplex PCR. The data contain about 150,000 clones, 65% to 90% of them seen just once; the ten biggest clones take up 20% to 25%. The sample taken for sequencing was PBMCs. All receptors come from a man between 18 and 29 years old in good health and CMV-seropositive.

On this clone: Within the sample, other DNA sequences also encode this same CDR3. CDR3 region: CASSVGGQGSYEQYF. The CDR3 nucleotides read TGTGCCAGCAGCGTAGGTGGACAGGGGTCCTACGAGCAGTACTTC. The chain links TRBV9 to TRBJ2-7; 9 nucleotides agree with TRBD1. The CDR3 consists of 15 residues. Germline trimming cut 0 bases from V and 1 base from J; bases unmatched to any gene: 2. Germline V gene lookup returns CDR1 SGDLS and CDR2 YYNGEE.

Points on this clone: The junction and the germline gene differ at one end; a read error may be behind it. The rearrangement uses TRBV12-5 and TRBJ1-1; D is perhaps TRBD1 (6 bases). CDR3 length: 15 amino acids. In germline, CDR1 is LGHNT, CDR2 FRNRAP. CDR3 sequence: CASQGSPSRDTEAFF. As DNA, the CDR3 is TGTGCTAGTCAGGGGAGCCCATCCAGGGACACCGAAGCTTTCTTT.

CDR3 nucleotide sequence: TGTGCCAGCAGCTTAAAGATAGGGCAGGGCACCGGGGAGCTGTTTTTT. It translates to CASSLKIGQGTGELFF. This chain connects TRBV7-3 to TRBJ2-2, with TRBD1 as a possible D gene (5 bases). V shed 1 base and J shed 4 bases, with 13 bases lying between them. The CDR3 totals 16 residues. In germline, CDR1 is SGHTA, CDR2 FQGTGA.

The CDR3 protein is CASTIGHVIGNGLFF. The CDR3 region has the DNA TGTGCCAGTACTATTGGACACGTAATAGGAAATGGGCTGTTTTTT. This rearrangement joins TRBV19 to TRBJ1-4, with D possibly TRBD1 on 5 matching bases. CDR3 length: 15 residues. Germline V gene lookup returns CDR1 LNHDA and CDR2 SQIVND (reference sequence). Trimming took 7 bases from V and 14 from J, leaving 26 bases between them.

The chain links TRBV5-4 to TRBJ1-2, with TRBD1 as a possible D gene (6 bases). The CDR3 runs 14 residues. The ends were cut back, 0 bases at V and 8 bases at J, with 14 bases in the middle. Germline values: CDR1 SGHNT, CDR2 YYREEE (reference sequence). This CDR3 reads CASSLANGGQGYTF. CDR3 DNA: TGTGCCAGCAGCTTGGCCAACGGGGGGCAAGGCTACACCTTC.

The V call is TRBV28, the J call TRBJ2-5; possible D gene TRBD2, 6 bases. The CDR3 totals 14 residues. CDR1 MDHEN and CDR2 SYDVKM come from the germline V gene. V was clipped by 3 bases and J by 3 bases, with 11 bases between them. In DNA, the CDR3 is TGTGCCAGCAGTTTCTCTGGGGGGAAAGAGACCCAGTACTTC. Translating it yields CASSFSGGKETQYF.

CDR3 residues: CASSVSGSLYNEQFF. For the CDR3, the DNA is TGTGCCAGCAGCGTTAGCGGGAGTCTCTACAATGAGCAGTTCTTC. V and J are TRBV9 and TRBJ2-1; 9 nucleotides match TRBD2. Germline CDR1 SGDLS, CDR2 YYNGEE. The CDR3 is 15 amino acids. The ends lost 2 bases at V and 3 bases at J; junction bases unmatched: 3. The full variable domain, completed using reference TRBV9 and TRBJ2-1, is DSGVTQTPKHLITATGQRVTLRCSPRSGDLSVYWYQQSLDQGLQFLIQYYNGEERAKGNILERFSAQQFPDLHSELNLSSLELGDSALYFCASSVSGSLYNEQFFGPGTRLTVL.

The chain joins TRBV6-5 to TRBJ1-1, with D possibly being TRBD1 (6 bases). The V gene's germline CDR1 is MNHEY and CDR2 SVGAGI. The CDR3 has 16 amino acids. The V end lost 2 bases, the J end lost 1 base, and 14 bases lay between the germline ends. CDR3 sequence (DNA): TGTGCCAGCAGTTACCAAACCGGGACACCGAACACTGAAGCTTTCTTT. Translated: CASSYQTGTPNTEAFF.

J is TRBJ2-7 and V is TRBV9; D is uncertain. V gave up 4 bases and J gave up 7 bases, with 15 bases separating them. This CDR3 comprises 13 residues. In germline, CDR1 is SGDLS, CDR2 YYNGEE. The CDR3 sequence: CASSKDTHREQYF. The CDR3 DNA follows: TGTGCCAGCAGCAAAGACACCCACCGGGAGCAGTACTTC.